Here is one TCR beta chain with its context. Its target is not known. J was trimmed by 2 bases and V by 5 bases; bases with no gene match: 9. Germline V gives CDR1 MNHEY, CDR2 SMNVEV (reference sequence). The CDR3 has 16 amino acids. The protocol was immunoSEQ multiplex PCR, while the TCRdb copy is restricted to in-frame clones and leaves out a portion. The repertoire consists of 15,000 to 17,000 clones, with around 80% occurring once and the leading ten covering approximately 41%. The data were obtained in a study of OX40 agonist ivuxolimab in advanced cancers. Study-wide points: At 0.1 to 3.0 mg/kg, clonal expansion of CD4+ and CD8+ blood T cells had occurred by week 6. Some patients without response likewise showed low normalized clonal expansion.

The sequence came from an adult with an advanced solid tumor such as melanoma, head and neck, liver or kidney cancer. The sample in question was CD4+ or CD8+ T cells sorted from blood, obtained in a trial of the OX40 agonist ivuxolimab. The chain combines TRBV27 with TRBJ2-7, with 10 bases identical to TRBD2. CDR3 sequence: CASSTSSSGGAYEQYF. Here the CDR3 DNA reads TGTGCCAGCAGTACCTCGTCTAGCGGGGGAGCCTACGAGCAGTACTTC.